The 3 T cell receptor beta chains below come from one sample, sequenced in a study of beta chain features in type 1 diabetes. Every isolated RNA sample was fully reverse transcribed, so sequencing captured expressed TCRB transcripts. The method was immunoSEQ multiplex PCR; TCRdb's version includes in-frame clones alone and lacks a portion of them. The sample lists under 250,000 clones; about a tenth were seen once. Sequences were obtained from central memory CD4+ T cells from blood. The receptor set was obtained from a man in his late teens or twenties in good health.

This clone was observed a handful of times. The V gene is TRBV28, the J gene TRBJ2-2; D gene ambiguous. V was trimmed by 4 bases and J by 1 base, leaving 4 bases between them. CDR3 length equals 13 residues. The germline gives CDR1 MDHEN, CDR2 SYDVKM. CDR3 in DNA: TGTGCCAGCAGTTCCCAGAACACCGGGGAGCTGTTTTTT. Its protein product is CASSSQNTGELFF. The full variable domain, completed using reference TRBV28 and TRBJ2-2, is DVKVTQSSRYLVKRTGEKVFLECVQDMDHENMFWYRQDPGLGLRLIYFSYDVKMKEKGDIPEGYSVSREKKERFSLILESASTNQTSMYLCASSSQNTGELFFGEGSRLTVL.

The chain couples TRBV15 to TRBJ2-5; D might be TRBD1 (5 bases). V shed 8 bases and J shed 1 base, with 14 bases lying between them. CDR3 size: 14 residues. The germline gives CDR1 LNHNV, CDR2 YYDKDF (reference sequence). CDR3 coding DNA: TGTGCCACCTCCAGGGCGGCCCTCCAAGAGACCCAGTACTTC. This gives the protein CATSRAALQETQYF.

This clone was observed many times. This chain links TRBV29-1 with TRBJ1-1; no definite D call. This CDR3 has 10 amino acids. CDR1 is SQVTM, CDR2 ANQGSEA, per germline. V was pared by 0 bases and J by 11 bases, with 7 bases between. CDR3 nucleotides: TGCAGCGTTGAAGATTATGGGGCTTTCTTT. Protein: CSVEDYGAFF.